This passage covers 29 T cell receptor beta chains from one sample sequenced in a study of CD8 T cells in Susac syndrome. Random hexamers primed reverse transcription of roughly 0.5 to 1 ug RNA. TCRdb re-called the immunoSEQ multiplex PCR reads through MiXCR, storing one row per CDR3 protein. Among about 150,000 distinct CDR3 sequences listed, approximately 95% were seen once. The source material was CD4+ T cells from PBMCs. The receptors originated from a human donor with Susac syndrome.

The CDR3 loop reads CASTDGTSGRSWETQYF. Here the CDR3 DNA reads TGTGCCAGCACTGACGGGACTAGCGGGCGAAGTTGGGAGACCCAGTACTTC. This chain connects TRBV3-1 to TRBJ2-5, with TRBD2 identical over 12 bases. Germline V gene sequence: CDR1 LGHDT, CDR2 YNNKEL (reference sequence). The V segment lost 7 bases and the J segment 5 bases; nucleotides outside the gene matches: 14. CDR3 size: 17 residues.

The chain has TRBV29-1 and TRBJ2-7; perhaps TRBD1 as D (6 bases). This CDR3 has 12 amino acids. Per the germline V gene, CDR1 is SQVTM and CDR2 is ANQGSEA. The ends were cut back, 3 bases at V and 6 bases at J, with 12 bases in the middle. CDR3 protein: CSVDRGLGEQYF. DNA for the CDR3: TGCAGCGTTGACAGGGGCTTGGGCGAGCAGTACTTC.

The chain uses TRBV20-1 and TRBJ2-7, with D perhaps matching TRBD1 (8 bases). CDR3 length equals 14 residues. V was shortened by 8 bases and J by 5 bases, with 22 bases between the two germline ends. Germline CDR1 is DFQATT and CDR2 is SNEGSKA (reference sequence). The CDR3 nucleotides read TGCAGTCTGAGGCTACAGGGGGGGGGCCACGAGCAGTACTTC. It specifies CSLRLQGGGHEQYF.

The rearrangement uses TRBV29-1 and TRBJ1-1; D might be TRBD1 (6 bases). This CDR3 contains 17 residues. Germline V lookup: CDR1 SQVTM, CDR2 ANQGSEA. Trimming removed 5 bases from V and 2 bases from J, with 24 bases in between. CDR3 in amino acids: CSVTLDFRAGANTEAFF. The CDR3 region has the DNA TGCAGCGTTACCCTAGACTTCAGGGCAGGGGCCAACACTGAAGCTTTCTTT. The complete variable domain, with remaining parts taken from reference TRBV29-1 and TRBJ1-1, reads SAVISQKPSRDICQRGTSLTIQCQVDSQVTMMFWYRQQPGQSLTLIATANQGSEATYESGFVIDKFPISRPNLTFSTLTVSNMSPEDSSIYLCSVTLDFRAGANTEAFFGQGTRLTVV.

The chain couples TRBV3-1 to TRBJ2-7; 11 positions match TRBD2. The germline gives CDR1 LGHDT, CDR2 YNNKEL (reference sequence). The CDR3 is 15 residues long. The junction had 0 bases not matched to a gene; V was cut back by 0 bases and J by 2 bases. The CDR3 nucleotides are TGTGCCAGCAGCCAAGAACTAGCGGGGGCCTACGAGCAGTACTTC. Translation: CASSQELAGAYEQYF.

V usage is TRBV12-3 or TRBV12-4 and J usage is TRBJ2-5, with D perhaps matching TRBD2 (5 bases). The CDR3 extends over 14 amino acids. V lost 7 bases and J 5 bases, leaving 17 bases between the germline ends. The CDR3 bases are TGTGCCAGCAACCTTAATGAGGGCGGGGAGACCCAGTACTTC. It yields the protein CASNLNEGGETQYF.

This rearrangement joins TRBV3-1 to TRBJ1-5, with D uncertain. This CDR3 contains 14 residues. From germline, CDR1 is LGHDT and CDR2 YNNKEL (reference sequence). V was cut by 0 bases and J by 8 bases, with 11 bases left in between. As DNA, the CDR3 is TGTGCCAGCAGCCAAGATCTGGGTAGCGAGCCCCAGCATTTT. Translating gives CASSQDLGSEPQHF.

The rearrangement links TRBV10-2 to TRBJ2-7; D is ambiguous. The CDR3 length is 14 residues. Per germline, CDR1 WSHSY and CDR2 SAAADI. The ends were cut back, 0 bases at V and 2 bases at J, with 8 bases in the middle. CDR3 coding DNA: TGCGCCAGCAGTGAGTCCGGCAGAACCTACGAGCAGTACTTC. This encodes CASSESGRTYEQYF.

CDR3 loop: CASSQDQVVSYNSPLHF. The CDR3 DNA reads as TGTGCCAGCAGCCAAGACCAGGTCGTCTCCTATAATTCACCCCTCCACTTT. This chain links TRBV14 with TRBJ1-6; D is unclear. Looked up from germline, CDR1 is SGHDN and CDR2 is FVKESK. This CDR3 is 17 amino acids long. With 0 bases removed from V and 0 bases from J, the gap between germline ends came to 9 bases.

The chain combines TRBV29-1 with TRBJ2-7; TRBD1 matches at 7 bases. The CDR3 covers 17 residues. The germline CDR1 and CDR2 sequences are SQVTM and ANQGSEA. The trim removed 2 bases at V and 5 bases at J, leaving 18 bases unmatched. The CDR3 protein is CSVELAGGHTVTDEQYF. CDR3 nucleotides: TGCAGCGTTGAACTAGCAGGGGGACATACGGTCACTGACGAGCAGTACTTC.

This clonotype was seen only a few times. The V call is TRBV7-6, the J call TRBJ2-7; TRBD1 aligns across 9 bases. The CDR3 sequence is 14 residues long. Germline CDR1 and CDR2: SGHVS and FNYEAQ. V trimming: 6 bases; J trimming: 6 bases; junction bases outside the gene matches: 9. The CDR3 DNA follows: TGTGCCAGCAGGCAAACAGGGGGCGGCGGCGAGCAGTACTTC. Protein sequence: CASRQTGGGGEQYF.

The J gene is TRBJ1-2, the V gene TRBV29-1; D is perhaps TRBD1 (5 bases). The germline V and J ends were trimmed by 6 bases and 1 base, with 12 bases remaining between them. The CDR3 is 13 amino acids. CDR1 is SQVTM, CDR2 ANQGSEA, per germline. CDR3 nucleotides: TGCAGCGTCCGAGGGAGGGGTAACTATGGCTACACCTTC. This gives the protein CSVRGRGNYGYTF.

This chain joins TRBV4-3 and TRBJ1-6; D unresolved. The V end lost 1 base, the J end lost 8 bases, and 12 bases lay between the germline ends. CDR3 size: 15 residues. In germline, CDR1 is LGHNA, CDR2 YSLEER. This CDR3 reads CASSQVPWAHSPLHF. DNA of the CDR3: TGCGCCAGCAGCCAAGTTCCATGGGCCCATTCACCCCTCCACTTT.

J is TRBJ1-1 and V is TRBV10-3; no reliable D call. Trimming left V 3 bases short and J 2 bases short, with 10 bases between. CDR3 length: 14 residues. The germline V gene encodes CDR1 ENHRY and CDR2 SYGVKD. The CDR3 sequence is CAISEYAPNTEAFF. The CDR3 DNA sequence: TGTGCCATCAGTGAATATGCCCCAAACACTGAAGCTTTCTTT.

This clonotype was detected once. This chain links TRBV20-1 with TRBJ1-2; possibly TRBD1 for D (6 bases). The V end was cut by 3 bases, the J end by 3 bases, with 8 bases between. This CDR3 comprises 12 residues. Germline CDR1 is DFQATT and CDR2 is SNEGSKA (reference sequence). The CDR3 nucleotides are TGCAGTGCTAGGTCAGGGGACTATGGCTACACCTTC. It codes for CSARSGDYGYTF.

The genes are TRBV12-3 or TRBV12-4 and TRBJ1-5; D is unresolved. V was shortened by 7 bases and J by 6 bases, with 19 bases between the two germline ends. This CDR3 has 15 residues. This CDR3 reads CASTPDVDTVQPQHF. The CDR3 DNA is TGTGCCAGCACCCCCGACGTGGATACGGTTCAGCCCCAGCATTTT.

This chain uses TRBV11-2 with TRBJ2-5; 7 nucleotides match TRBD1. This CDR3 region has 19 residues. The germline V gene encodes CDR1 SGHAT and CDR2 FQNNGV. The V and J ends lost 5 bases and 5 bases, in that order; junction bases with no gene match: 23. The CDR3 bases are TGTGCCAGCAGCCGCCGAGCCGGACTCACAGGGGCCTCAGGGGAGACCCAGTACTTC. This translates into CASSRRAGLTGASGETQYF.

The CDR3 is CSARGQGAFHEQYF. DNA for the CDR3: TGCAGTGCTAGGGGACAGGGGGCGTTCCACGAGCAGTACTTC. This chain uses TRBV20-1 with TRBJ2-7; 12 bases are shared with TRBD1. From germline, CDR1 is DFQATT and CDR2 SNEGSKA (reference sequence). The CDR3 has 14 amino acids. V shed 3 bases, J shed 5 bases, and the junction held 5 bases outside the gene matches.

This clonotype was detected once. The CDR3 DNA is TGTGCCAGCAGTAGAAGACAGGGGGCTGTTGGCTACACCTTC. Translated: CASSRRQGAVGYTF. This chain connects TRBV6-6 to TRBJ1-2; TRBD1 matches 10 bases. V shed 5 bases, J shed 7 bases, and the junction held 7 bases outside the gene matches. Germline CDR1 is MNHNY and CDR2 is SVGAGI (reference sequence). The CDR3 contains 14 residues.

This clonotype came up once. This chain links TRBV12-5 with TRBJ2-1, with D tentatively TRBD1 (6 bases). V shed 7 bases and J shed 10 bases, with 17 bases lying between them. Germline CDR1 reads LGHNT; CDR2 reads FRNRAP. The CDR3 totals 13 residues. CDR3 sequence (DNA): TGTGCTAGTGCCACTGACAGGACCGGCGAGCAGTTCTTC. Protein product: CASATDRTGEQFF.

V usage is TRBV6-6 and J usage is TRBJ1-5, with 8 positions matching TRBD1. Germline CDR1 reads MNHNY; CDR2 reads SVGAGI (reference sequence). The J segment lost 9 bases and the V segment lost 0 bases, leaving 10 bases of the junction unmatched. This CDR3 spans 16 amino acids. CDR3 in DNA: TGTGCCAGCAGTTACTCGTCAGGGGGCAGCGTCCGGCCCCAGCATTTT. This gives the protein CASSYSSGGSVRPQHF.

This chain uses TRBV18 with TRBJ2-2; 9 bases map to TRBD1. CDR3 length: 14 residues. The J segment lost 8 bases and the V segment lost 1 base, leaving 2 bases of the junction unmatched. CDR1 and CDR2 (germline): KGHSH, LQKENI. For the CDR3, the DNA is TGTGCCAGCTCACCACGACAGGGGGAAGGGGAGCTGTTTTTT. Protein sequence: CASSPRQGEGELFF.

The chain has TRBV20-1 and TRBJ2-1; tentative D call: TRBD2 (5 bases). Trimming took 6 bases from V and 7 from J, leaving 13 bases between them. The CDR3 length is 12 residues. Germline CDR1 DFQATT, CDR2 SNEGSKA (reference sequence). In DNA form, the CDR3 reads TGCAGTGCCATCCGGGGTTGGAATGAGCAGTTCTTC. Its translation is CSAIRGWNEQFF.

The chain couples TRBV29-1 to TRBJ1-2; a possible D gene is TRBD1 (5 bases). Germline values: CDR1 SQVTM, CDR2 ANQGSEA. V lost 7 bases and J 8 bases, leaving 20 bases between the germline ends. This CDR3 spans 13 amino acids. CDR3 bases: TGCAGCGCGATCCCGGGACCCGAGGGGGGCTACACCTTC. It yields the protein CSAIPGPEGGYTF.

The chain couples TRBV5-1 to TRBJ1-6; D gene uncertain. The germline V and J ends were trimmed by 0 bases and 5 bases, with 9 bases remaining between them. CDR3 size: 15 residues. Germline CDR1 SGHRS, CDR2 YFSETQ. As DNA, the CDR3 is TGCGCCAGCAGCTTGGATGGGAGCGATAATTCACCCCTCCACTTT. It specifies CASSLDGSDNSPLHF.

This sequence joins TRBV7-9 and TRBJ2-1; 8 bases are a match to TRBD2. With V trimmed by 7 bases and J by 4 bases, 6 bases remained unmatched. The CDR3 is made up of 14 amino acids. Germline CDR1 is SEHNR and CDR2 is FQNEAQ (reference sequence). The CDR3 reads CASIGVAGYNEQFF. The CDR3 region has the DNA TGTGCCAGCATCGGGGTAGCGGGGTACAATGAGCAGTTCTTC.

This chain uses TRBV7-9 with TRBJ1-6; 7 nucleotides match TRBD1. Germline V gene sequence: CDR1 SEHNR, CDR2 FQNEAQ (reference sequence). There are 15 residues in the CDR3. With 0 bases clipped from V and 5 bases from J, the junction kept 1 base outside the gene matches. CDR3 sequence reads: CASSLATGNNSPLHF. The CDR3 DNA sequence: TGTGCCAGCAGCTTAGCGACAGGGAATAATTCACCCCTCCACTTT.

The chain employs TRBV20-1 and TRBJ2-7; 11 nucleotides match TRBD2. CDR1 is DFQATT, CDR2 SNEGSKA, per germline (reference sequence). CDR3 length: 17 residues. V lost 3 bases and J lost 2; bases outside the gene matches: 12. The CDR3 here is CSASAPGGTSGTYEQYF. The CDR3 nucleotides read TGCAGTGCTAGCGCCCCGGGTGGGACTAGCGGAACCTACGAGCAGTACTTC.

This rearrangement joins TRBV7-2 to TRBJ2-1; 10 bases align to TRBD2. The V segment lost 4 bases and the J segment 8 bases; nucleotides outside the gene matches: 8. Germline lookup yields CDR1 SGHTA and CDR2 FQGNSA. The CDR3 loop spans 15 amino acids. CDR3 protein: CASSSSGGAVDEQFF. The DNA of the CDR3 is TGTGCCAGCAGCTCAAGCGGGGGGGCCGTGGATGAGCAGTTCTTC.